Described below is a single TCR beta chain sequence and its context. Antigen specificity is unknown. Method: immunoSEQ multiplex PCR; TCRdb's copy keeps in-frame clones and lacks some. This sample yields around 98,000 clones, of which 70% to 90% are seen a single time; roughly 4% belongs to the top ten. This CDR3 region has 16 residues. Trimming removed 3 bases from V and 0 bases from J, with 12 bases in between. The germline gives CDR1 KGHSH, CDR2 LQKENI. This sample stems from a study of cytomegalovirus exposure and HLA in healthy donors. Study-wide findings and caveats: CMV antigen specificity was confirmed in vitro for three CMV-associated chains. 164 TCR beta chains were listed as cytomegalovirus-associated. TCR sequences were mostly rare, though some public TCRs occurred in many donors.

The donors were members of the validation cohort comprising approximately 110 subjects, separate from the roughly 680-subject first cohort. This receptor was identified in a woman aged 30 to 39 in good health and CMV-seronegative. V usage is TRBV18 and J usage is TRBJ2-1; possibly TRBD2 for D (7 bases). Sequenced input: PBMCs. The CDR3, as DNA: TGTGCCAGCTCACCGGGGGGGCTGAGCTCCTACAATGAGCAGTTCTTC. Translating gives CASSPGGLSSYNEQFF.